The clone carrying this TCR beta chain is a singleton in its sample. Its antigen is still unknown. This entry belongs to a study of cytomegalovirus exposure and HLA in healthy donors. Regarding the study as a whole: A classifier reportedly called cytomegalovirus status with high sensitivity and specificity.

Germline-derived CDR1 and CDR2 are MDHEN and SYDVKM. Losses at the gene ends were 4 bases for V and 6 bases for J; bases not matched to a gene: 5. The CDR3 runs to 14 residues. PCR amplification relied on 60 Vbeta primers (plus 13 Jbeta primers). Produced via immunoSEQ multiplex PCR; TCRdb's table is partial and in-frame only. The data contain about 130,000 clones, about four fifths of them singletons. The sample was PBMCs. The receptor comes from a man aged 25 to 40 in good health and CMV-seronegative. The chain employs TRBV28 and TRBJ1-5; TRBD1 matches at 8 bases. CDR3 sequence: CASSSRGRGQPQHF. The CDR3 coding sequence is TGTGCCAGCAGTTCCAGGGGGCGCGGTCAGCCCCAGCATTTT.